This record concerns one T cell receptor (beta chain) sequence. Germline V CDR1 and CDR2: MNHEY, SVGAGI. This CDR3 has 12 residues. The germline V and J ends were trimmed by 6 bases and 7 bases, with 10 bases remaining between them. TCRdb's copy holds only in-frame clones and misses some; the assay was immunoSEQ multiplex PCR. The sample lists around 89,000 clones; over 75% were seen once. The source of the sample is a study of T cell responses to AZD1222 COVID-19 vaccine. Study-level information: Whether given at about 4 or about 12 weeks, second doses were pooled.

This receptor was taken from an adult in good health. Here the sequenced sample was peripheral blood, taken on day 0 of AZD1222 vaccination. This chain links TRBV6-5 with TRBJ1-5; no clear D. The CDR3, as DNA: TGTGCCAGCAGGGGGTCGGAGCAGCCCCAGCATTTT. This translates into CASRGSEQPQHF.